These 3 T cell receptor beta chains share one sample of origin, sequenced in a study of cytomegalovirus exposure and HLA in healthy donors. Vbeta (60) and Jbeta (13) primers were used in the PCR. The assay was immunoSEQ multiplex PCR, and TCRdb's table has in-frame clones only and misses some. Its listing shows 200,000 or so clones. The sequenced sample consisted of PBMCs. The receptors were gathered from a boy aged 10-17 years in good health and CMV-seronegative.

The V and J genes are TRBV4-1 and TRBJ1-3, with no clear D. The CDR3 sequence is 16 residues long. Germline CDR1 and CDR2: MGHRA and YSYEKL. Trimming left V 1 base short and J 8 bases short, with 18 bases between. The CDR3 region is CASSQGSTPPWHTIYF. CDR3 coding DNA: TGCGCCAGCAGCCAAGGGTCCACCCCCCCCTGGCACACCATATATTTT.

The chain carries TRBV19 and TRBJ1-2; D is perhaps TRBD1 (5 bases). Per the germline V gene, CDR1 is LNHDA and CDR2 is SQIVND (reference sequence). The V end lost 4 bases, the J end lost 5 bases, and 11 bases lay between the germline ends. The CDR3 sequence is 13 residues long. This chain's CDR3 is CASSKGVRYGYTF. CDR3 DNA: TGTGCCAGTAGTAAAGGGGTTCGGTATGGCTACACCTTC.

V is TRBV13 and J is TRBJ2-5; D unresolved. The better agreement between TRBJ2-7 and the DNA end casts doubt on the J call. This CDR3 region has 15 residues. CDR1 PRHDT and CDR2 FYEKMQ come from the germline V gene (reference sequence). The chain's CDR3 is CASSQMRSSSYEQYF. The CDR3 bases are TGTGCCAGCAGCCAAATGAGGTCGAGCTCCTACGAGCAGTACTTC.